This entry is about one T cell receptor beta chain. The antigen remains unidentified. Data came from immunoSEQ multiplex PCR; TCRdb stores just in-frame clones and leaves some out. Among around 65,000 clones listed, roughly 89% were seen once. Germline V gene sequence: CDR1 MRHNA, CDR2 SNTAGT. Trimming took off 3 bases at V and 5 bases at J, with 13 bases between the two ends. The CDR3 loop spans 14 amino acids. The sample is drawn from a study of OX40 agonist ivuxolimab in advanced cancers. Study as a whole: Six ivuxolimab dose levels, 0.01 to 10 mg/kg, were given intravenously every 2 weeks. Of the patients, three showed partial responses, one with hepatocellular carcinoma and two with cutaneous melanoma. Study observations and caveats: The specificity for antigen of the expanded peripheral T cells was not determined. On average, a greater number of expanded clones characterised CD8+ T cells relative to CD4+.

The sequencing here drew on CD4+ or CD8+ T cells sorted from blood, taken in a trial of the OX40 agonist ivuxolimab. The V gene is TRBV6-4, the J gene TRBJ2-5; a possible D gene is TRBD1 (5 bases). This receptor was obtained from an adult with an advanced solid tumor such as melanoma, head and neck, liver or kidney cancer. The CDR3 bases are TGTGCCAGCAGTGAAGGACACCGCTGGGAGACCCAGTACTTC. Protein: CASSEGHRWETQYF.